Presented here are 21 T cell receptor beta chains from one specimen sequenced in a study of T cells after posttransplantation cyclophosphamide. The table came from immunoSEQ multiplex PCR; TCRdb's copy has only in-frame clones and leaves some out. The sample includes almost 35,000 clones, none of them occurring once. Sequenced input: PBMCs. The receptors shown here come from a woman in her forties or fifties in good health and a related stem cell transplant donor.

This clone was counted ten times or more. The chain links TRBV5-4 to TRBJ2-2; D is perhaps TRBD1 (6 bases). The CDR3 sequence is 15 residues long. Trimming stripped 0 bases from V and 3 bases from J, with 9 bases between. Germline V gene sequence: CDR1 SGHNT, CDR2 YYREEE (reference sequence). The CDR3 region is CASSLGPGDTGELFF. The CDR3 bases are TGTGCCAGCAGCTTGGGGCCAGGGGACACCGGGGAGCTGTTTTTT.

This clone was counted ten times or more. The CDR3 nucleotides read TGTGCCAGCAGTCGTATCACAGGGGAAAACGGCTACACCTTC. Its protein is CASSRITGENGYTF. V gene TRBV6-5 combines with J gene TRBJ1-2; the match to TRBD1 covers 7 bases. Germline-derived CDR1 and CDR2 are MNHEY and SVGAGI. This CDR3 has 14 amino acids. Trimming took 5 bases from V and 8 from J; bases not matched to a gene: 11.

The V call is TRBV6-1, the J call TRBJ1-5; 7 bases map to TRBD1. The CDR3 sequence is 15 residues long. Trimming removed 6 bases from V and 5 bases from J; junction bases left unmatched: 10. Germline CDR1 is MNHNS and CDR2 is SASEGT. Here the CDR3 DNA reads TGTGCCAGCAGGATCTGGACAGGTCAGGATCAGCCCCAGCATTTT. This encodes CASRIWTGQDQPQHF.

This clone showed up many times. J is TRBJ2-7 and V is TRBV4-3; 12 bases agree with TRBD2. With 4 bases clipped from V and 10 bases from J, the junction kept 14 bases outside the gene matches. CDR1 is LGHNA and CDR2 is YSLEER in the germline V gene. This CDR3 comprises 16 residues. As DNA, the CDR3 is TGCGCCAGCAGCCCGCGACTAGCGGGAGAGCATCTGAATCAGTACTTC. Residues: CASSPRLAGEHLNQYF.

In its sample, this clone was seen many times. The chain recombines TRBV29-1 with TRBJ1-4; 9 bases match TRBD1. The CDR3 consists of 13 residues. Germline CDR1 reads SQVTM; CDR2 reads ANQGSEA. V lost 5 bases to trimming and J lost 8 bases; unmatched junction nucleotides: 6. The CDR3 loop reads CSVLTGGVEKLFF. The DNA of the CDR3 is TGCAGCGTTCTGACAGGGGGAGTCGAAAAACTGTTTTTT.

This clone has at least ten counts. This chain uses TRBV19 with TRBJ1-1; D might be TRBD1 (6 bases). The CDR3 extends over 13 amino acids. Germline V gene lookup returns CDR1 LNHDA and CDR2 SQIVND (reference sequence). The germline V and J ends were trimmed by 5 bases and 4 bases, with 11 bases remaining between them. The CDR3 sequence: CASSFGQITEAFF. In DNA, the CDR3 is TGTGCCAGTAGTTTCGGACAGATCACTGAAGCTTTCTTT. The full variable domain, completed using reference TRBV19 and TRBJ1-1, is DGGITQSPKYLFRKEGQNVTLSCEQNLNHDAMYWYRQDPGQGLRLIYYSQIVNDFQKGDIAEGYSVSREKKESFPLTVTSAQKNPTAFYLCASSFGQITEAFFGQGTRLTVV.

This clone was counted at least ten times. The chain combines TRBV5-8 with TRBJ2-7, with 9 bases that match TRBD1. J lost 2 bases, V lost 5 bases, and 5 bases had no gene match. CDR1 SGHTS and CDR2 YDEGEE come from the germline V gene. The CDR3 contains 14 residues. The CDR3 DNA follows: TGTGCCAGCAGACGTGACAGGGGGGCCTACGAGCAGTACTTC. It yields the protein CASRRDRGAYEQYF.

The sample holds many counts of this clone. The chain recombines TRBV5-6 with TRBJ2-1; possible D gene TRBD1, 6 bases. The CDR3 extends over 17 amino acids. The V and J ends lost 1 base and 5 bases respectively, with 19 bases between them. From germline, CDR1 is SGHDT and CDR2 YYEEEE. CDR3 sequence (DNA): TGTGCCAGCAGCTTGACAGGGACGTGGGCGGCGGACAATGAGCAGTTCTTC. This sequence encodes CASSLTGTWAADNEQFF.

CDR3 nucleotides: TGTGCCAGCAGTTTAGGACTAGCGGGCTACGAGCAGTACTTC. Its translation is CASSLGLAGYEQYF. The J gene is TRBJ2-7, the V gene TRBV12-3 or TRBV12-4, with 10 bases that match TRBD2. The CDR3 is 14 amino acids. The ends lost 1 base at V and 3 bases at J; junction bases unmatched: 0.

This clone was detected ten times or more. The V call is TRBV10-3, the J call TRBJ2-3; no clear D gene. Trimming removed 2 bases from V and 3 bases from J, with 9 bases in between. The germline V gene encodes CDR1 ENHRY and CDR2 SYGVKD. There are 14 residues in the CDR3. The CDR3 DNA is TGTGCCATCAGTGAGCCACGTCGGACAGATACGCAGTATTTT. This sequence encodes CAISEPRRTDTQYF.

The CDR3 here is CASSWGLAGSSRDTQYF. As DNA, the CDR3 is TGTGCCAGCAGCTGGGGACTAGCGGGTTCTTCGAGGGATACGCAGTATTTT. The chain recombines TRBV5-6 with TRBJ2-3; 12 nucleotides align to TRBD2. Trimming took 3 bases from V and 6 from J; bases not matched to a gene: 11. Germline lookup yields CDR1 SGHDT and CDR2 YYEEEE. The CDR3 totals 17 residues. Full variable domain (missing parts from reference TRBV5-6 and TRBJ2-3): DAGVTQSPTHLIKTRGQQVTLRCSPKSGHDTVSWYQQALGQGPQFIFQYYEEEERQRGNFPDRFSGHQFPNYSSELNVNALLLGDSALYLCASSWGLAGSSRDTQYFGPGTRLTVL.

This clone was detected ten times or more. The gene calls are TRBV19 and TRBJ1-5; tentatively, D is TRBD1 (6 bases). CDR3 length: 15 amino acids. Deletions cut 0 bases from V and 9 bases from J, with 15 bases between. The germline gives CDR1 LNHDA, CDR2 SQIVND (reference sequence). CDR3 DNA sequence: TGTGCCAGTAGTATAGAGACAGGAGGAGGTGTGCCCCAGCATTTT. It yields the protein CASSIETGGGVPQHF.

J is TRBJ1-5 and V is TRBV4-1; D remains unclear. CDR1 MGHRA and CDR2 YSYEKL come from the germline V gene. The CDR3 totals 18 residues. V was shortened by 3 bases and J by 0 bases, with 18 bases between the two germline ends. CDR3 residues: CASSQQETSPYSNQPQHF. DNA of the CDR3: TGCGCCAGCAGCCAGCAGGAGACCTCACCCTATAGCAATCAGCCCCAGCATTTT.

This clone has a count of ten or more. The V call is TRBV6-2 or TRBV6-3, the J call TRBJ1-1; tentatively, D is TRBD1 (6 bases). Germline CDR1 and CDR2: MNHEY and SVGEGT. The CDR3 covers 15 residues. V was pared by 6 bases and J by 0 bases, with 14 bases between. The CDR3 sequence is CASRVAGAMNTEAFF. The DNA of the CDR3 is TGTGCCAGCAGGGTCGCAGGGGCCATGAACACTGAAGCTTTCTTT.

This clone has a count of ten or more. The chain links TRBV6-2 or TRBV6-3 to TRBJ2-7, with 7 bases aligning to TRBD1. Germline V gives CDR1 MNHEY, CDR2 SVGEGT. This CDR3 region has 13 residues. Germline trimming cut 8 bases from V and 4 bases from J; bases unmatched to any gene: 8. The CDR3 loop reads CASRSSGQYEQYF. CDR3 DNA: TGTGCCAGCCGGAGCTCGGGACAGTACGAGCAGTACTTC.

This clone was recorded many times. V and J are TRBV5-1 and TRBJ2-7; D perhaps matches TRBD1 (6 bases). V gave up 0 bases and J gave up 5 bases, with 9 bases separating them. Germline V gene sequence: CDR1 SGHRS, CDR2 YFSETQ. CDR3 length: 13 amino acids. This CDR3 reads CASSLAGVDEQYF. CDR3 DNA sequence: TGCGCCAGCAGCTTGGCAGGGGTTGACGAGCAGTACTTC.

This clone was recorded at least ten times. The gene calls are TRBV9 and TRBJ2-1, with D perhaps matching TRBD1 (6 bases). CDR1 is SGDLS, CDR2 YYNGEE, per germline. The V gene lost 4 bases and the J gene lost 4 bases, with 9 bases spanning the gap. CDR3 length: 13 amino acids. The CDR3, as DNA: TGTGCCAGCAGCCAGGACAGATACAATGAGCAGTTCTTC. It specifies CASSQDRYNEQFF.

This clone was seen at least ten times. J is TRBJ2-7 and V is TRBV9, with 9 bases aligning to TRBD2. V lost 3 bases, J lost 3 bases, and 10 bases stayed unmatched. In germline, CDR1 is SGDLS, CDR2 YYNGEE. The CDR3 contains 16 residues. The CDR3 bases are TGTGCCAGCAGCGCAGGGAGCGGGAGGCAAATCTACGAGCAGTACTTC. As protein: CASSAGSGRQIYEQYF.

This clone has ten or more counts. The V gene is TRBV6-1, the J gene TRBJ1-2; tentative D call: TRBD1 (6 bases). V was pared by 7 bases and J by 8 bases, with 14 bases between. The CDR3 is 12 residues long. The germline CDR1 and CDR2 sequences are MNHNS and SASEGT. The chain's CDR3 is CASTYRASGYTF. In DNA form, the CDR3 reads TGTGCCAGCACCTACAGGGCATCCGGCTACACCTTC.

There are many counts of this clone. This chain uses TRBV2 with TRBJ1-5; D is ambiguous. Germline-derived CDR1 and CDR2 are SNHLY and FYNNEI. V was shortened by 4 bases and J by 2 bases, with 12 bases between the two germline ends. This CDR3 comprises 15 residues. The CDR3 nucleotides are TGTGCCAGCAGTGGACGGGCGCGGGGCAATCAGCCCCAGCATTTT. Its protein is CASSGRARGNQPQHF.

This clone was counted at least ten times. The rearrangement joins TRBV7-3 to TRBJ2-2, with 7 bases that match TRBD2. This CDR3 comprises 14 residues. Germline values: CDR1 SGHTA, CDR2 FQGTGA. After removal of 5 bases from V and 8 bases from J, the junction contained 8 bases not matched to a gene. In DNA, the CDR3 is TGTGCCAGCAGCCCAACGAGCGGGAAGGGGGAGCTGTTTTTT. Translation: CASSPTSGKGELFF.